These 21 T cell receptor beta chains were sequenced from one sample in a study of radiation and T cells in renal cell carcinoma. Sequencing used immunoSEQ multiplex PCR; TCRdb keeps in-frame clones, though not all of them. Of around 180,000 clones in the sample, roughly 90% are singletons; the top ten hold approximately 11%. Time point meaning: blood 4 weeks post-SBRT, at nephrectomy. Treatment in this sample: 15 Gy SBRT to primary tumor, nephrectomy 4 weeks later. The sample in question was blood, obtained from a patient whose treatment included radiotherapy and nephrectomy. Receptor source: a woman between 45 and 65 years old with renal cell carcinoma.

The chain has TRBV18 and TRBJ2-3, with D tentatively TRBD1 (5 bases). This CDR3 region has 16 residues. Germline V gives CDR1 KGHSH, CDR2 LQKENI. Between the trimmed V and J ends, which lost 5 bases and 5 bases, there was a span of 20 bases. This CDR3 is CASSTQPPGRGDTQYF. The CDR3 DNA follows: TGTGCCAGCTCAACACAACCTCCTGGAAGGGGAGATACGCAGTATTTT.

The chain links TRBV5-6 to TRBJ1-2; D is possibly TRBD1 (6 bases). Germline lookup yields CDR1 SGHDT and CDR2 YYEEEE. This CDR3 is built from 15 residues. With 0 bases removed from V and 5 bases from J, the gap between germline ends came to 14 bases. In DNA, the CDR3 is TGTGCCAGCAGCTTGGAGGGGGGAAAAACTTATGGCTACACCTTC. This translates into CASSLEGGKTYGYTF.

The chain combines TRBV6-1 with TRBJ1-1; D ambiguous. The V and J ends lost 2 bases and 6 bases respectively, with 16 bases between them. Germline V CDR1 and CDR2: MNHNS, SASEGT. This CDR3 has 15 amino acids. The CDR3: CASSEFGRSSPEAFF. CDR3 DNA: TGTGCCAGCAGTGAATTCGGCAGATCCAGCCCTGAAGCTTTCTTT.

This chain connects TRBV6-5 to TRBJ2-1; 11 nucleotides match TRBD1. CDR1 MNHEY and CDR2 SVGAGI come from the germline V gene. There are 16 residues in the CDR3. The V gene end was trimmed by 4 bases and the J gene end by 3 bases; junction bases not matched to a gene: 5. The CDR3 region is CASSSRTGGRYNEQFF. CDR3 nucleotides: TGTGCCAGCAGTTCCCGGACAGGGGGCCGCTACAATGAGCAGTTCTTC.

The chain combines TRBV7-9 with TRBJ2-7; the D call may be TRBD1 or TRBD2 (6 bases each). V was clipped by 8 bases and J by 2 bases, with 22 bases between them. Germline assignment: CDR1 SEHNR and CDR2 FQNEAQ (reference sequence). The CDR3 sequence is 16 residues long. The CDR3 region is CASSQKVTGRTYEQYF. In DNA form, the CDR3 reads TGTGCCAGCTCCCAAAAGGTTACAGGGAGGACCTACGAGCAGTACTTC. Based on the CDR3 plus reference TRBV7-9 and TRBJ2-7, the full variable domain is DTGVSQNPRHKITKRGQNVTFRCDPISEHNRLYWYRQTLGQGPEFLTYFQNEAQLEKSRLLSDRFSAERPKGSFSTLEIQRTEQGDSAMYLCASSQKVTGRTYEQYFGPGTRLTVT.

This clone was counted between two and nine times. The V gene is TRBV7-3, the J gene TRBJ2-5; a possible D gene is TRBD1 (5 bases). V was cut by 5 bases and J by 2 bases, with 9 bases left in between. Germline V gene sequence: CDR1 SGHTA, CDR2 FQGTGA. CDR3 length: 13 residues. CDR3 in DNA: TGTGCCAGCAGCAGACAGCTACAAGAGACCCAGTACTTC. The encoded protein is CASSRQLQETQYF.

This clone appeared a few times. V gene TRBV18 combines with J gene TRBJ2-2; D gene ambiguous. The germline gives CDR1 KGHSH, CDR2 LQKENI. V gave up 3 bases and J gave up 9 bases, with 14 bases separating them. The CDR3 has 14 amino acids. CDR3 DNA sequence: TGTGCCAGCTCACCGGGCCCTAATACCAGGGAGCTGTTTTTT. Translated, it gives CASSPGPNTRELFF. Filled out from reference TRBV18 and TRBJ2-2, the complete variable domain reads NAGVMQNPRHLVRRRGQEARLRCSPMKGHSHVYWYRQLPEEGLKFMVYLQKENIIDESGMPKERFSAEFPKEGPSILRIQQVVRGDSAAYFCASSPGPNTRELFFGEGSRLTVL.

The chain recombines TRBV5-4 with TRBJ2-3; D remains ambiguous. Trimming removed 4 bases at V and 2 bases at J, with 8 bases between. Germline lookup yields CDR1 SGHNT and CDR2 YYREEE (reference sequence). This CDR3 comprises 13 residues. CDR3 DNA: TGTGCCAGCAGCCTCTCTTACACAGATACGCAGTATTTT. Its protein product is CASSLSYTDTQYF.

This clone has just one count. The rearrangement joins TRBV7-2 to TRBJ2-7, with 10 bases that match TRBD2. Per germline, CDR1 SGHTA and CDR2 FQGNSA. With 5 bases clipped from V and 2 bases from J, the junction kept 6 bases outside the gene matches. This CDR3 is 15 amino acids long. The CDR3 reads CASSTGLARTYEQYF. The CDR3 bases are TGTGCCAGCAGCACGGGACTAGCGAGAACCTACGAGCAGTACTTC.

This clone was recorded once. The chain carries TRBV5-1 and TRBJ2-3, with a tentative D call TRBD1 (6 bases). The CDR3 is 13 residues long. V was trimmed by 2 bases and J by 6 bases, leaving 10 bases between them. Germline lookup yields CDR1 SGHRS and CDR2 YFSETQ. CDR3 loop: CASSFADRDTQYF. In DNA form, the CDR3 reads TGCGCCAGCAGCTTCGCTGACAGGGATACGCAGTATTTT.

This clone was seen a few times. The V call is TRBV5-6, the J call TRBJ2-5; D uncertain. The V gene's germline CDR1 is SGHDT and CDR2 YYEEEE. This CDR3 is 11 amino acids long. V lost 2 bases and J 4 bases, leaving 3 bases between the germline ends. CDR3 nucleotides: TGTGCCAGCAGCTTTCGAGAGACCCAGTACTTC. It yields the protein CASSFRETQYF.

The J gene is TRBJ1-6, the V gene TRBV6-5; D remains unclear. This CDR3 is built from 13 residues. V was pared by 6 bases and J by 8 bases, with 11 bases between. Germline-derived CDR1 and CDR2 are MNHEY and SVGAGI. CDR3 loop: CASSPREDSPLHF. CDR3 nucleotides: TGTGCCAGCAGCCCTAGGGAGGATTCACCCCTCCACTTT.

The chain recombines TRBV6-1 with TRBJ2-7; 14 bases are a match to TRBD2. CDR3 length equals 16 residues. Germline V gene sequence: CDR1 MNHNS, CDR2 SASEGT. V dropped 2 bases and J dropped 4; count of bases not matched to a gene: 4. CDR3 residues: CASSETRTSGGYEQYF. CDR3 DNA: TGTGCCAGCAGTGAAACTAGGACTAGCGGGGGGTACGAGCAGTACTTC.

The V gene is TRBV5-6, the J gene TRBJ2-3; D tentatively reads TRBD1 or TRBD2 (5 bases each). The germline V gene has CDR1 SGHDT and CDR2 YYEEEE. The CDR3 spans 15 residues. Trimming removed 4 bases at V and 4 bases at J, with 16 bases between. DNA for the CDR3: TGTGCCAGCAGCGGGATGGGGGACCCCGCAGATACGCAGTATTTT. Translated, it gives CASSGMGDPADTQYF.

The chain recombines TRBV5-1 with TRBJ1-2; D may be TRBD1 (5 bases). Per the germline V gene, CDR1 is SGHRS and CDR2 is YFSETQ. This CDR3 region has 15 residues. V shed 4 bases and J shed 2 bases, with 15 bases lying between them. The CDR3 DNA is TGCGCCAGCAGCCGAGAGACAGTCCTAAACTATGGCTACACCTTC. This sequence encodes CASSRETVLNYGYTF.

The chain recombines TRBV4-3 with TRBJ1-1; no firm D call. Germline CDR1 LGHNA, CDR2 YSLEER. V lost 0 bases, J lost 5 bases, and 7 bases lay in between. This CDR3 is 13 amino acids long. The chain's CDR3 is CASSQDLLTEAFF. CDR3 DNA sequence: TGCGCCAGCAGCCAAGATCTCCTGACTGAAGCTTTCTTT.

Notes on this clone: This sample also contains other DNA sequences that code for the same CDR3. This chain joins TRBV7-2 and TRBJ2-1; 11 bases match TRBD2. The germline V gene encodes CDR1 SGHTA and CDR2 FQGNSA. With 5 bases clipped from V and 5 bases from J, the junction kept 5 bases outside the gene matches. The CDR3 contains 15 residues. The CDR3 DNA reads as TGTGCCAGCAGCCTACGACTAGCGGGGCACAATGAGCAGTTCTTC. Amino acid sequence: CASSLRLAGHNEQFF.

V gene TRBV7-2 combines with J gene TRBJ2-1; D is undetermined. CDR1 and CDR2 from the germline V gene are SGHTA and FQGNSA. Trimming removed 5 bases from V and 6 bases from J, with 14 bases in between. CDR3 length: 14 residues. The CDR3 nucleotides read TGTGCCAGCAGCCTAGGATTCGGGCCCAATGAGCAGTTCTTC. Its translation: CASSLGFGPNEQFF. Filled out from reference TRBV7-2 and TRBJ2-1, the complete variable domain reads GAGVSQSPSNKVTEKGKDVELRCDPISGHTALYWYRQSLGQGLEFLIYFQGNSAPDKSGLPSDRFSAERTGGSVSTLTIQRTQQEDSAVYLCASSLGFGPNEQFFGPGTRLTVL.

The chain has TRBV10-1 and TRBJ1-1; D perhaps matches TRBD1 (6 bases). CDR1 is WNHNN, CDR2 SYGVQD, per germline (reference sequence). The CDR3 contains 15 residues. Trimming pared 4 bases from V and 1 base from J, leaving 13 bases between. CDR3 amino acids: CASSVRGGSNTEAFF. The CDR3 bases are TGCGCCAGCAGTGTCCGGGGGGGCTCGAACACTGAAGCTTTCTTT.

The V call is TRBV7-9, the J call TRBJ2-5; D gene uncertain. The germline CDR1 and CDR2 sequences are SEHNR and FQNEAQ (reference sequence). CDR3 length: 15 residues. Trimming removed 2 bases at V and 2 bases at J, with 12 bases between. CDR3 bases: TGTGCCAGCAGCTTAATGGCTGGGCCGCAAGAGACCCAGTACTTC. It encodes CASSLMAGPQETQYF.

The gene calls are TRBV7-2 and TRBJ2-1, with D possibly TRBD1 on 6 matching bases. Germline CDR1 SGHTA, CDR2 FQGNSA. The germline V and J ends were trimmed by 6 bases and 9 bases, with 21 bases remaining between them. The CDR3 has 15 amino acids. CDR3 sequence reads: CASRWGTGMAGEQFF. CDR3 DNA sequence: TGTGCCAGCAGGTGGGGTACAGGGATGGCTGGTGAGCAGTTCTTC.